This T cell receptor (beta chain) was observed in a study of cytomegalovirus exposure and HLA in healthy donors. Study-level findings and limits: A later analysis by the authors found several of the most significant clusters apparently linked to common viral pathogens.

Comment on this clone: Its antigen remains unidentified.

Primers included in the PCR were 60 Vbeta and 13 Jbeta primers. Libraries were prepared by immunoSEQ multiplex PCR; TCRdb keeps only in-frame clonotypes and omits some of them. Of about 190,000 clones listed, around 90% are singletons. CDR1 is SGHNT, CDR2 YYREEE, per germline (reference sequence). V lost 5 bases and J lost 17, with 17 bases in between. The CDR3 has 12 residues. The chain recombines TRBV5-4 with TRBJ1-6; D is possibly TRBD1 (5 bases). Sequencing input: PBMCs. This clonotype originated in a woman younger than 35 in good health and CMV-seronegative. CDR3 amino acids: CASRGPDAQVHF. The DNA of the CDR3 is TGTGCCAGCAGGGGGCCTGACGCCCAGGTCCACTTT.